Listed below are T cell receptor beta chains from one sample, sequenced in a study of cytomegalovirus exposure and HLA in healthy donors. This table comes from immunoSEQ multiplex PCR, and its TCRdb copy is limited to in-frame clones, with some not included. The sample shows about 130,000 clones, less than 80% of them seen only once. The sample comprised PBMCs. The receptors come from a man between 35 and 55 years old in good health and CMV-seropositive. Each CDR3 is given with its conserved first and last residue. D genes are given only for firm matches. Not all rows give a size; the values are once, few, many and, for expanded clones, a class.

>TRBJ1-6|TRBV11-2|NA|once
TGTGCCAGCAGCTTAGATTCGGCAGCGCCAAATTCACCCCTCCACTTT
CASSLDSAAPNSPLHF
>TRBJ2-7|TRBV11-2|NA|NA
TGTGCCAGCAGCTTAGCCGGTCCGGGCGAGCAGTACTTC
CASSLAGPGEQYF
>TRBJ2-7|TRBV7-9|TRBD2|NA
TGTGCCAGCAGCTTCCGGGACTATACCTACGAGCAGTACTTC
CASSFRDYTYEQYF
>TRBJ2-3|TRBV11-3|NA|NA
TGTGCCAGCAGCCCCGGCCTACAGGGCAGCACAGATACGCAGTATTTT
CASSPGLQGSTDTQYF
>TRBJ1-4|TRBV27|NA|NA
TGTGCCAGCAGTTTTACGGGGTCTAATGAAAAACTGTTTTTT
CASSFTGSNEKLFF
>TRBJ1-2|TRBV5-1|NA|NA
TGCGCCAGCAGAGAAGGAGGGGTGAACTATGGCTACACCTTC
CASREGGVNYGYTF
>TRBJ1-6|TRBV7-9|NA|NA
TGTGCCAGCAGCTTATCACAGGGTGGTTCACCCCTCCACTTT
CASSLSQGGSPLHF
>TRBJ2-7|TRBV6-5|NA|NA
TGTGCCAGCAGTTACTCCGACAGGTCCTACGAGCAGTACTTC
CASSYSDRSYEQYF
>TRBJ1-5|TRBV21-1|NA|NA
TGTGCCAGCAGCAAAGCGGGGGGGTTGGGGGATCAGCCCCAGCATTTT
CASSKAGGLGDQPQHF
>TRBJ1-1|TRBV19|NA|NA
TGTGCCAGTAGTCGGAGGGGATACACTGAAGCTTTCTTT
CASSRRGYTEAFF
>TRBJ1-3|TRBV5-1|NA|few
TGCGCCAGCAGCCTAGAGGGAATCGCTGGAAACACCATATATTTT
CASSLEGIAGNTIYF
>TRBJ2-7|TRBV12-5|TRBD1|NA
TGTGCTAGTGGGCTGCAACTTGGACAGGGCGAGCAGTACTTC
CASGLQLGQGEQYF
>TRBJ1-1|TRBV6-4|NA|NA
TGTGCCAGCAGTGAGACTCTGAACACTGAAGCTTTCTTT
CASSETLNTEAFF
>TRBJ2-6|TRBV25-1|NA|NA
TGTGCCAGCAGTGCAGGGGCTGGGGCCAACGTCCTGACTTTC
CASSAGAGANVLTF
>TRBJ1-1|TRBV9|TRBD1|few
TGTGCCAGCAGCTTTAGAACCGGGACAGGGAGAGGTGACACTGAAGCTTTCTTT
CASSFRTGTGRGDTEAFF
>TRBJ2-4|TRBV5-5|NA|NA
TGTGCCAGCAGCTTGGTCTCAGAAAACATTCAGTACTTC
CASSLVSENIQYF
>TRBJ1-1|TRBV5-1|NA|NA
TGCGCCAGCAGCCTAACCCCCACTGAAGCTTTCTTT
CASSLTPTEAFF
>TRBJ2-3|TRBV7-9|TRBD1|NA
TGTGCCAGCAGCTCAAAAGGGGACAGGGGGTCAGATACGCAGTATTTT
CASSSKGDRGSDTQYF
>TRBJ2-5|TRBV5-4|NA|NA
TGTGCCAGCAGCTTGGAGGGGACAAAGGGGTGGGAGCAGTACTTC
CASSLEGTKGWEQYF
>TRBJ1-2|TRBV6-4|NA|NA
TGTGCCAGCAGTGACTCATCAGGGGTCTATGGCTACACCTTC
CASSDSSGVYGYTF
>TRBJ2-3|TRBV28|TRBD2|NA
TGTGCCAGCAGCCAGACTAGCTATACGCAGTATTTT
CASSQTSYTQYF
>TRBJ1-1|TRBV9|TRBD1|NA
TGTGCCAGCAGCGTAGGTCCTCTTTTGACAGGGTTGAACACTGAAGCTTTCTTT
CASSVGPLLTGLNTEAFF
>TRBJ2-5|TRBV19|NA|few
TGTGCCAGTACCCCCGGACTAACAAGAAAAGAGACCCAGTACTTC
CASTPGLTRKETQYF
>TRBJ1-1|TRBV6-4|NA|NA
TGTGCCAGCAGTGATCGGGGTATCGGCACTGAAGCTTTCTTT
CASSDRGIGTEAFF
>TRBJ2-5|TRBV5-4|NA|NA
TGTGCCAGCAGCTTGGCGACAGTCCAAGAGACCCAGTACTTC
CASSLATVQETQYF
>TRBJ2-1|TRBV7-8|NA|few
TGTGCCAGCAGCTTAGGTCCGAACAACAATGAGCAGTTCTTC
CASSLGPNNNEQFF
>TRBJ2-7|TRBV28|TRBD1|NA
TGTGCCAGCAGCGACCGACAGGGTTGGCTATACGAGCAGTACTTC
CASSDRQGWLYEQYF
>TRBJ2-5|TRBV29-1|NA|NA
TGCAGCGTTGTTGGGGGGTCGGCGCAAGAGACCCAGTACTTC
CSVVGGSAQETQYF
>TRBJ1-3|TRBV5-4|TRBD1|once
TGTGCCAGCAGCACCCCAGGGGGCTCCGGAAACACCATATATTTT
CASSTPGGSGNTIYF
>TRBJ2-2|TRBV6-1|NA|few
TGTGCCATCTCCTCCGGGACAAACACCGGGGAGCTGTTTTTT
CAISSGTNTGELFF
>TRBJ2-3|TRBV5-4|NA|NA
TGTGCCAGCAGCTTGGGCGGGAATTACCCTAGCACAGATACGCAGTATTTT
CASSLGGNYPSTDTQYF
>TRBJ2-1|TRBV9|TRBD2|NA
TGTGCCAGCAGCGCGGGGGGGGGAACCTACAATGAGCAGTTCTTC
CASSAGGGTYNEQFF
>TRBJ1-5|TRBV7-9|NA|NA
TGTGCCAGCAGCTTAGGACTACAGAGTAGCAATCAGCCCCAGCATTTT
CASSLGLQSSNQPQHF
>TRBJ1-2|TRBV28|NA|NA
TGTGCTTCCTTCCGGGCGGGAAGAGGCGGGGGCTACACCTTC
CASFRAGRGGGYTF
>TRBJ1-5|TRBV19|NA|few
TGTGCCAGTACCACCCCGGGTAACAATCAGCCCCAGCATTTT
CASTTPGNNQPQHF
>TRBJ1-1|TRBV6-5|NA|NA
TGTGCCAGCAGTTACTCATCAGCGTACACTGAAGCTTTCTTT
CASSYSSAYTEAFF
>TRBJ2-7|TRBV5-1|NA|NA
TGCGCCAGCAGCTTGGACAGCTTGAGCTCCTACGAGCAGTACTTC
CASSLDSLSSYEQYF
>TRBJ1-1|TRBV19|TRBD1|NA
TGTGCCAGTAGTATAGATCAGGGGGCGGCCACTGAAGCTTTCTTT
CASSIDQGAATEAFF
>TRBJ2-1|TRBV6-1|TRBD2|NA
TGTGCCAGCAAAAGGAGCGGGGGGTACAATGAGCAGTTCTTC
CASKRSGGYNEQFF
>TRBJ2-5|TRBV7-7|NA|NA
TGTGCCAGCAGCTTAATGGACTCACAAGAGACCCAGTACTTC
CASSLMDSQETQYF
>TRBJ1-4|TRBV29-1|NA|NA
TGCAGCGTTGAAGGGGCGAATGAAAAACTGTTTTTT
CSVEGANEKLFF
>TRBJ1-1|TRBV5-4|TRBD1|once
TGTGCCAGCAGCCGTAGGACAGGGGGCACTGAAGCTTTCTTT
CASSRRTGGTEAFF
>TRBJ1-2|TRBV2|NA|NA
TGTGCCAGCATGATTGTCGGAGGTAGAGATGGCTACACCTTC
CASMIVGGRDGYTF
>TRBJ2-3|TRBV6-1|TRBD2|once
TGTGCCAGCAGTGAAGGAAGACTAGCCAAAACAGATACGCAGTATTTT
CASSEGRLAKTDTQYF
>TRBJ2-1|TRBV5-1|NA|NA
TGCGCCAGCAGCTTGGGGGCCGGAGGCGGCGATGGCAATGAGCAGTTCTTC
CASSLGAGGGDGNEQFF
>TRBJ2-7|TRBV6-6|NA|NA
TGTGCCAGCAGTCCGGACAGTCCCTACGAGCAGTACTTC
CASSPDSPYEQYF
>TRBJ1-5|TRBV12-5|TRBD1|few
TGTGCTAGTGGTCTCGGTGGAGGGGGCTCACCCCAGCATTTT
CASGLGGGGSPQHF
>TRBJ2-4|TRBV2|TRBD2|NA
TGTGCCAGCATTTTTTCGGGAGGGAAAAACATTCAGTACTTC
CASIFSGGKNIQYF